Presented here are 7 T cell receptor beta chains from one specimen sequenced in a study of blood T cell repertoires in COVID-19. Some clones are missing from TCRdb's copy, which holds only in-frame ones; the method was immunoSEQ multiplex PCR. The profile shows some 170,000 clones, around 83% of them singletons. Material for sequencing was PBMCs or T cells enriched from blood (not recorded which). All receptors come from a man aged 35-49 years who had recovered from COVID-19.

This chain links TRBV10-3 with TRBJ2-7; a possible D gene is TRBD2 (6 bases). CDR3 length: 14 amino acids. V was trimmed by 4 bases and J by 5 bases, leaving 15 bases between them. Germline V gene lookup returns CDR1 ENHRY and CDR2 SYGVKD. The DNA for the CDR3 is TGTGCCATCAGTGGGGGAGCGGGTAGGGACGAGCAGTACTTC. Its translation: CAISGGAGRDEQYF.

The chain uses TRBV5-5 and TRBJ1-4; D not resolved. The V end was cut by 6 bases, the J end by 5 bases, with 14 bases between. This CDR3 is 14 amino acids long. Per germline, CDR1 SGHKS and CDR2 YYEKEE (reference sequence). CDR3 region: CASTPWTGNEKLFF. Here the CDR3 DNA reads TGTGCCAGCACACCCTGGACGGGAAATGAAAAACTGTTTTTT. The full variable domain, completed using reference TRBV5-5 and TRBJ1-4, is DAGVTQSPTHLIKTRGQQVTLRCSPISGHKSVSWYQQVLGQGPQFIFQYYEKEERGRGNFPDRFSARQFPNYSSELNVNALLLGDSALYLCASTPWTGNEKLFFGSGTQLSVL.

The chain uses TRBV5-1 and TRBJ1-1; tentative D call: TRBD1 (6 bases). In germline, CDR1 is SGHRS, CDR2 YFSETQ. The length of the CDR3 is 15 residues. Trimming pared 3 bases from V and 1 base from J, leaving 13 bases between. This CDR3 is CASSSDGQKNTEAFF. CDR3 nucleotide sequence: TGCGCCAGCAGCTCCGACGGACAGAAGAACACTGAAGCTTTCTTT.

This clone was picked up a small number of times. The chain recombines TRBV7-8 with TRBJ2-7; tentatively, D is TRBD2 (6 bases). Germline V gene data show CDR1 as SGHVS and CDR2 as FQNEAQ. V was trimmed by 1 base and J by 7 bases, leaving 20 bases between them. The CDR3 contains 16 residues. CDR3 sequence: CASSLGAVSVGGEQYF. CDR3 nucleotides: TGTGCCAGCAGCTTAGGGGCAGTTAGCGTGGGAGGAGAGCAGTACTTC.

The rearrangement links TRBV6-5 to TRBJ1-5; no firm D call. CDR3 size: 12 residues. Germline V gene sequence: CDR1 MNHEY, CDR2 SVGAGI. Trimming took 6 bases from V and 2 from J, leaving 5 bases between them. CDR3 DNA: TGTGCCAGCAGGGCAGGCAATCAGCCCCAGCATTTT. It codes for CASRAGNQPQHF.

The rearrangement links TRBV5-6 to TRBJ1-2, with D possibly TRBD1 on 5 matching bases. Germline CDR1 is SGHDT and CDR2 is YYEEEE. V lost 7 bases and J lost 8, with 21 bases in between. The length of the CDR3 is 14 residues. The CDR3 reads CASVKPGTGGGYTF. The CDR3 DNA sequence: TGTGCCAGCGTCAAACCCGGGACTGGAGGGGGCTACACCTTC. Based on the CDR3 plus reference TRBV5-6 and TRBJ1-2, the full variable domain is DAGVTQSPTHLIKTRGQQVTLRCSPKSGHDTVSWYQQALGQGPQFIFQYYEEEERQRGNFPDRFSGHQFPNYSSELNVNALLLGDSALYLCASVKPGTGGGYTFGSGTRLTVV.

This clone has just a few counts. This chain joins TRBV11-2 and TRBJ1-1; D gene ambiguous. Germline lookup yields CDR1 SGHAT and CDR2 FQNNGV. This CDR3 is 12 amino acids long. The V end was cut by 5 bases, the J end by 11 bases, with 15 bases between. CDR3 region: CASSNTPLLAFF. For the CDR3, the DNA is TGTGCCAGCAGCAATACCCCTCTACTGGCTTTCTTT.